This T cell receptor (beta chain) was found in a study of regulatory T cells in long-lasting Graves disease. Germline CDR1 and CDR2: SNHLY and FYNNEI. V shed 6 bases, J shed 4 bases, and the junction held 6 bases outside the gene matches. The CDR3 extends over 14 amino acids. Stated time point: newly diagnosed GD, antithyroid drugs for less than 3 months. The TCR library was made from RNA that had been extracted from PBMCs in TRIzol. To make TCR beta libraries, researchers used iRepertoire HTBI primers and Arm-PCR of CDR3 regions. TCRdb redid the calling of the multiplex PCR reads with MiXCR, one entry per CDR3 protein. The table shows some 350,000 distinct CDR3 sequences, with around 15% occurring only once. These data also featured in a second study, about T cells in Graves' hyperthyroidism and ophthalmopathy.

The chain carries TRBV2 and TRBJ1-5; 7 nucleotides align to TRBD1. The origin of this receptor is a woman under 30 with Graves disease. The sequences come from peripheral blood mononuclear cells (PBMCs), collected at new diagnosis, from a patient treated with antithyroid drugs. CDR3 sequence: CASSRDRQNQPQHF. The CDR3 DNA reads as TGTGCCAGCAGCCGGGACAGACAAAATCAGCCCCAGCATTTT.